These T cell receptor beta chains were read from a single sample in a study of shared clonotypes between healthy human individuals. Data came from immunoSEQ multiplex PCR; TCRdb stores just in-frame clones and leaves some out. The table shows roughly 1,800,000 clones, with about 95% occurring only once. The sequencing sample was made of naive CD8+ T cells sorted from blood. The source of these receptors is a man between 18 and 29 years old in good health. The CDR3 runs from the conserved cysteine through the conserved F or W. The D gene is left open where the match is weak. Part of the rows lack a size; the others show once, few, many or a class for expanded clones.

j_call	clone_size	d_call	v_call	cdr3_nt	cdr3_aa
TRBJ2-7	NA	NA	TRBV7-9	TGTGCCAGCAGCTTGGGGGGGCCCTCCTACGAGCAGTACTTC	CASSLGGPSYEQYF
TRBJ2-1	NA	TRBD2	TRBV11-2	TGTGCCAGCAGCCAACTAGCGGGAGGACTGAATGAGCAGTTCTTC	CASSQLAGGLNEQFF
TRBJ2-3	NA	NA	TRBV10-1	TGCGCCAGCAGTGAGGACCCGGGACAAGGGGAGAATACGCAGTATTTT	CASSEDPGQGENTQYF
TRBJ1-1	NA	NA	TRBV29-1	TGCAGCGTGCCCCTACGGGAGGGCACTGAAGCTTTCTTT	CSVPLREGTEAFF
TRBJ1-2	once	NA	TRBV7-9	TGTGCCAGCAGCTTGACAGGAGCTTCCTATGGCTACACCTTC	CASSLTGASYGYTF
TRBJ1-5	NA	NA	TRBV2	TGTGCCAGCAGTGAAGGACTTAGCAATCAGCCCCAGCATTTT	CASSEGLSNQPQHF
TRBJ1-6	NA	TRBD1	TRBV19	TGTGCCAGTAGTTCGGGACAGGGTAATTCACCCCTCCACTTT	CASSSGQGNSPLHF
TRBJ2-4	NA	NA	TRBV11-2	TGTGCCAGCAGCGCCCCTGGGTGGGTAGAAGGTTCCAAAAACATTCAGTACTTC	CASSAPGWVEGSKNIQYF
TRBJ2-2	NA	TRBD2	TRBV7-9	TGTGCCAGCAGCCAAGAGGGAGGGGCGCCGGGGGAGCTGTTTTTT	CASSQEGGAPGELFF
TRBJ1-1	NA	NA	TRBV19	TGTGCCAGTAGTATAGGGGGCCAACCCTGGGGACATACTGAAGCTTTCTTT	CASSIGGQPWGHTEAFF
TRBJ2-7	once	TRBD2	TRBV6-6	TGTGCCAGCAGCCCTCTAGCGGGTGGCTCCTACGAGCAGTACTTC	CASSPLAGGSYEQYF
TRBJ1-2	NA	NA	TRBV11-2	TGTGCCAGCAGCTTAGTTCTCAGTCTTTACTATGGCTACACCTTC	CASSLVLSLYYGYTF
TRBJ2-5	NA	NA	TRBV27	TGTGCCAGCAGTTTTGGGCAGCCTCAAGAGACCCAGTACTTC	CASSFGQPQETQYF
TRBJ2-1	NA	TRBD2	TRBV7-8	TGTGCCAGCAGCTCAGGGACTAGCGGGAGGGTGAAAAATGAGCAGTTCTTC	CASSSGTSGRVKNEQFF
TRBJ2-2	NA	TRBD2	TRBV6-6	TGTGCCACTGTAGCGGGGCCGATCACCGGGGAGCTGTTTTTT	CATVAGPITGELFF
TRBJ1-1	NA	NA	TRBV4-3	TGCGCCAGCAGCCAAGATAGGGGACGGATGAACACTGAAGCTTTCTTT	CASSQDRGRMNTEAFF
TRBJ1-3	once	NA	TRBV5-4	TGTGCCAGCAGCTTGAGGGACGAAAGATGGAGTGGAAACACCATATATTTT	CASSLRDERWSGNTIYF
TRBJ2-7	NA	TRBD2	TRBV11-2	TGTGCCAGCAGCTTATGGCGGGAGGGGACCTACGAGCAGTACTTC	CASSLWREGTYEQYF
TRBJ2-7	NA	NA	TRBV5-6	TGTGCCAGCAGCTTGGCCGGGACTCCATACTACGAGCAGTACTTC	CASSLAGTPYYEQYF
TRBJ1-5	NA	NA	TRBV5-4	TGTGCCAGCAGCTTGACCGGAGGCGAGGATCAGCCCCAGCATTTT	CASSLTGGEDQPQHF
TRBJ2-3	NA	NA	TRBV2	TGTGCCAGCAGTGAAGGTCAGGGAACAGATACGCAGTATTTT	CASSEGQGTDTQYF
TRBJ2-5	few	NA	TRBV5-6	TGTGCCAGCAGCTTGGAGGGCGGCCAAGAGACCCAGTACTTC	CASSLEGGQETQYF
TRBJ1-1	NA	TRBD1	TRBV5-4	TGTGCCAGCAGCGGGGGACAGGGGACTGAAGCTTTCTTT	CASSGGQGTEAFF
TRBJ2-1	once	TRBD2	TRBV29-1	TGCAGCGTTGAAGATCGAGCGACTAGCGGGAGTGTGGATGAGCAGTTCTTC	CSVEDRATSGSVDEQFF
TRBJ1-1	NA	NA	TRBV4-1	TGCGCCAGCAGCCAAAATAGACTGAACACTGAAGCTTTCTTT	CASSQNRLNTEAFF
TRBJ1-5	NA	NA	TRBV14	TGTGCCAGCAGCCAAGGGGTTCTCCAGCCCCAGCATTTT	CASSQGVLQPQHF
TRBJ2-1	NA	TRBD2	TRBV19	TGTGCCAGTAGCGACTATGGAGCGGGAGCAATAGATGAGCAGTTCTTC	CASSDYGAGAIDEQFF
TRBJ1-1	NA	NA	TRBV29-1	TGCAGCGTTGGTCCCCAGGGCATGAACACTGAAGCTTTCTTT	CSVGPQGMNTEAFF
TRBJ2-7	NA	NA	TRBV9	TGTGCCAGCAGCGTAGAGTCCAGCACCTACGAGCAGTACTTC	CASSVESSTYEQYF
TRBJ2-7	NA	NA	TRBV27	TGTGCCAGTGGAGTGGTTCCCCGGGACACCGACTACGAGCAGTACTTC	CASGVVPRDTDYEQYF